The entry that follows covers one T cell receptor beta chain sequence. Its antigen is unidentified. The entry originates in a study of shared clonotypes between healthy human individuals. Study-level results: Inspection by rarefaction showed sorted-subset sequencing to be incomplete despite large depth.

Germline-derived CDR1 and CDR2 are SGHTA and FQGNSA. V lost 1 base and J lost 3, with 19 bases in between. The CDR3 contains 17 residues. Produced via immunoSEQ multiplex PCR; TCRdb's table is partial and in-frame only. Among around 700,000 clones listed, about two thirds were seen once. The origin of this receptor is a woman in her twenties or thirties in good health. V is TRBV7-2 and J is TRBJ2-7, with D perhaps TRBD1 (6 bases). The material sequenced was memory CD4+ T cells sorted from blood. Subset reported: CD45RA-negative fraction. In DNA, the CDR3 is TGTGCCAGCAGCTTAGACGACAGGACAAACGCAGTCTACGAGCAGTACTTC. Residues: CASSLDDRTNAVYEQYF. The full variable domain, in which reference TRBV7-2 and TRBJ2-7 provide the parts outside the CDR3, is GAGVSQSPSNKVTEKGKDVELRCDPISGHTALYWYRQSLGQGLEFLIYFQGNSAPDKSGLPSDRFSAERTGGSVSTLTIQRTQQEDSAVYLCASSLDDRTNAVYEQYFGPGTRLTVT.